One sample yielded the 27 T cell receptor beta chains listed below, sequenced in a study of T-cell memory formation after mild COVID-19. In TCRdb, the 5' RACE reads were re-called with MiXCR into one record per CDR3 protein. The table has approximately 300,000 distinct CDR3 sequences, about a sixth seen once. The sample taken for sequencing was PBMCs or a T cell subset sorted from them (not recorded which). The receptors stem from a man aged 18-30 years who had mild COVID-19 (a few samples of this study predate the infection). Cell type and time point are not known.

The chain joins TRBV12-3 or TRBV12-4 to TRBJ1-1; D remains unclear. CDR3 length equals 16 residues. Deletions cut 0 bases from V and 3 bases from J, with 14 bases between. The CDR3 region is CASSLALRVEDTEAFF. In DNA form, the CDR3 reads TGTGCCAGCAGTTTAGCGCTTAGGGTAGAGGACACTGAAGCTTTCTTT.

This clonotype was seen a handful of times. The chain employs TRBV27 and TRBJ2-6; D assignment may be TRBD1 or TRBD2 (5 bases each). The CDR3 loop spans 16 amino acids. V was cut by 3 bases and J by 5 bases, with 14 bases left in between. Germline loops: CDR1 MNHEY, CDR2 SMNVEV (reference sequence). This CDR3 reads CASSFTGQGWANVLTF. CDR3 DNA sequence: TGTGCCAGCAGTTTTACGGGGCAGGGTTGGGCCAACGTCCTGACTTTC. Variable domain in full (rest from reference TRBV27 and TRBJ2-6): EAQVTQNPRYLITVTGKKLTVTCSQNMNHEYMSWYRQDPGLGLRQIYYSMNVEVTDKGDVPEGYKVSRKEKRNFPLILESPSPNQTSLYFCASSFTGQGWANVLTFGAGSRLTVL.

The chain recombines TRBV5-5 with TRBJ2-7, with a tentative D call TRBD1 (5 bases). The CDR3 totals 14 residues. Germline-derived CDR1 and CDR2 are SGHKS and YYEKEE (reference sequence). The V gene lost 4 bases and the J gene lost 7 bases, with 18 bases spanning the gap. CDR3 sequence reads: CASSVDIGRQEQYV. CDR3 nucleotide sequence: TGTGCCAGCAGCGTGGACATCGGAAGACAGGAGCAGTACGTC.

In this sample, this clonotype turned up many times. The CDR3, as DNA: TGCGCCAGCAGCCAAACGGACAGGGCCTCCTACGAGCAGTACTTC. Amino acid sequence: CASSQTDRASYEQYF. The genes are TRBV4-1 and TRBJ2-7; 8 nucleotides match TRBD1. This CDR3 is 15 amino acids long. With V trimmed by 2 bases and J by 0 bases, 3 bases remained unmatched. Germline lookup yields CDR1 MGHRA and CDR2 YSYEKL.

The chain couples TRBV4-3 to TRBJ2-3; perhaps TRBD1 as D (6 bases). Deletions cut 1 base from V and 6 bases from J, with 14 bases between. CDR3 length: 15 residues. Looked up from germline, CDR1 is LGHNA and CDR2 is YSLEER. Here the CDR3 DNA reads TGCGCCAGCAGCCAAGGGGGTTCAGGGGCGGATACGCAGTATTTT. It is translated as CASSQGGSGADTQYF.

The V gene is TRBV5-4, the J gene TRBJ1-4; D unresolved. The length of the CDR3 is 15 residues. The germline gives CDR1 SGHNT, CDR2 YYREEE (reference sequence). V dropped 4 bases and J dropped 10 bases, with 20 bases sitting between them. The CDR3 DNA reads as TGTGCCAGCAGCCTCACGGGCGGCGGCTTGGGAAAACTGTTTTTT. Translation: CASSLTGGGLGKLFF.

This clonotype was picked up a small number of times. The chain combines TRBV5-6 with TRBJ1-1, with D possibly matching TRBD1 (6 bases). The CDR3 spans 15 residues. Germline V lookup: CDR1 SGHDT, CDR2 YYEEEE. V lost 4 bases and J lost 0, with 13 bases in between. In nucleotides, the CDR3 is TGTGCCAGCAGCGAGACAGGAGTAATGAACACTGAAGCTTTCTTT. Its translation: CASSETGVMNTEAFF.

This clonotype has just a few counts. CDR3 coding DNA: TGTGCCAGCAGCGTAGCTTCGGGGGAAGAGACCCAGTACTTC. Translation: CASSVASGEETQYF. The chain uses TRBV9 and TRBJ2-5; the D gene is possibly TRBD2 (6 bases). V was trimmed by 0 bases and J by 3 bases, leaving 9 bases between them. CDR1 SGDLS and CDR2 YYNGEE come from the germline V gene. The CDR3 is 14 residues long.

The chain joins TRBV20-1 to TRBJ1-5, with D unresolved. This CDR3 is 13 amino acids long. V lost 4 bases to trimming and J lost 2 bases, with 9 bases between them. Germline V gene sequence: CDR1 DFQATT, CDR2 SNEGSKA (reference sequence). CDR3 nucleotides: TGCAGTGCTATTGGGCAGGGCAATCAGCCCCAGCATTTT. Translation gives CSAIGQGNQPQHF.

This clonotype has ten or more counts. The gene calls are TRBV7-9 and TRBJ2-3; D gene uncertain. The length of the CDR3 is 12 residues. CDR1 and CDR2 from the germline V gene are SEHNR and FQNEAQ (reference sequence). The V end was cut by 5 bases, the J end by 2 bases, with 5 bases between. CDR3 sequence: CASSAITDTQYF. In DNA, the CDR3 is TGTGCCAGCAGCGCTATCACAGATACGCAGTATTTT.

DNA of the CDR3: TGTGCCAGCACTCCGACACTCCGAGCAGATACGCAGTATTTT. Its protein product is CASTPTLRADTQYF. The chain joins TRBV6-2 or TRBV6-3 to TRBJ2-3; D is unclear. The germline V gene has CDR1 MNHEY and CDR2 SVGEGT. This CDR3 region has 14 residues. Trimming left V 7 bases short and J 4 bases short, with 15 bases between.

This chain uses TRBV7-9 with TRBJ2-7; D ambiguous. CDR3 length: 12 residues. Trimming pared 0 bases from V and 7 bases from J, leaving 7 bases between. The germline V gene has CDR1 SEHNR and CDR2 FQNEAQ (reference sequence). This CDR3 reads CASSLASQEQYV. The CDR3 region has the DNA TGTGCCAGCAGCTTAGCGTCCCAGGAGCAGTACGTC.

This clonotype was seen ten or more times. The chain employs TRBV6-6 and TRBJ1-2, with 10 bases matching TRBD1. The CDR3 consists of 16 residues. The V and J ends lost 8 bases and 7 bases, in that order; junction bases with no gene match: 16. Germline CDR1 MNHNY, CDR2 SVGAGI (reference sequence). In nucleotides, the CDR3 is TGTGCCAGCTCAAGGCAAACCGGGACAGGGGTGCGTGGCTACACCTTC. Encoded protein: CASSRQTGTGVRGYTF.

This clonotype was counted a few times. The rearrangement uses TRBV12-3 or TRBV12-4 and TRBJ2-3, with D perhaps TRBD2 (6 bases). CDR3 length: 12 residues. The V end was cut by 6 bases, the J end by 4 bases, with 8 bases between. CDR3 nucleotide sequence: TGTGCCAGCAGGACTAGGTCAGATACGCAGTATTTT. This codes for CASRTRSDTQYF.

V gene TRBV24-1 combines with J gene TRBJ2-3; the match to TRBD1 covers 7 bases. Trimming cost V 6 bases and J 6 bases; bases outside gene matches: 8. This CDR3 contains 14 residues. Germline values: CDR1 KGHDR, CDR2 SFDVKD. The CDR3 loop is CATSQGEHRDTQYF. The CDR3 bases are TGTGCCACCAGTCAGGGGGAACACCGGGATACGCAGTATTTT.

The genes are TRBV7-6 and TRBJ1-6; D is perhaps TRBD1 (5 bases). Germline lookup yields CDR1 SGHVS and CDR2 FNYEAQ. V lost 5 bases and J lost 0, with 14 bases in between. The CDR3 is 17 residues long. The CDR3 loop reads CASSPRGVSSYNSPLHF. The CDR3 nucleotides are TGTGCCAGCAGCCCCAGAGGGGTTAGCTCCTATAATTCACCCCTCCACTTT.

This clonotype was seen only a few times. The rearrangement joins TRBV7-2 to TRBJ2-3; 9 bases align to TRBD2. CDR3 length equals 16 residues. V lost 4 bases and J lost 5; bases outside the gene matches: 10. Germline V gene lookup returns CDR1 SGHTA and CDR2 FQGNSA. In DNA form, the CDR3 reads TGTGCCAGCAGCTCCATTAGGCGGGGGGGCCGAGATACGCAGTATTTT. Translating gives CASSSIRRGGRDTQYF.

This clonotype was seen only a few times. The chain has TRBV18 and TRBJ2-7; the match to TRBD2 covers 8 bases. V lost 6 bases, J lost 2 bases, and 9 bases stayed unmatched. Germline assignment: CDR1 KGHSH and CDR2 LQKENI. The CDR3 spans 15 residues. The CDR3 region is CASSSGGATPYEQYV. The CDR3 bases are TGTGCCAGCTCGTCCGGGGGGGCGACTCCCTACGAGCAGTACGTC.

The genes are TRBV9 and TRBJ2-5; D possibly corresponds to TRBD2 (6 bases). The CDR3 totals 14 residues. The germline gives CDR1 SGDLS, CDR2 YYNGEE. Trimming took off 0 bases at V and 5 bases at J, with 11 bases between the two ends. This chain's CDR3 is CASSVDTSWETQYF. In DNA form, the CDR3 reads TGTGCCAGCAGCGTAGACACTAGCTGGGAGACCCAGTACTTC.

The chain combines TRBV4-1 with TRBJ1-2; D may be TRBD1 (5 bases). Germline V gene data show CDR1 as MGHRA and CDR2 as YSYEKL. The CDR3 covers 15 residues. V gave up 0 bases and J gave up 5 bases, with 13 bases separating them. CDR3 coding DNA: TGCGCCAGCAGCCAAGATGGGACGGAAAATTATGGCTACACCTTC. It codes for CASSQDGTENYGYTF.

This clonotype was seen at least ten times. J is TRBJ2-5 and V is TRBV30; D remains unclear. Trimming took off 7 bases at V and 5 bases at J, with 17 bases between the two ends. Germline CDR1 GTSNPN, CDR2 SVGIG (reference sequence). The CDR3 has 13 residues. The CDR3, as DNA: TGTGCCTCCGCTTTCGATAGCCTGGAGACCCAGTACTTC. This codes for CASAFDSLETQYF.

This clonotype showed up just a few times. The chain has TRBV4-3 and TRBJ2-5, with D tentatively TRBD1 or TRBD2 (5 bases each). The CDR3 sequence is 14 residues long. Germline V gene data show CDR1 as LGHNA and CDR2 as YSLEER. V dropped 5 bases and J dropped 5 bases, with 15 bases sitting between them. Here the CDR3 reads CASSVDAGTETQYF. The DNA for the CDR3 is TGCGCCAGCAGCGTTGACGCAGGGACGGAGACCCAGTACTTC.

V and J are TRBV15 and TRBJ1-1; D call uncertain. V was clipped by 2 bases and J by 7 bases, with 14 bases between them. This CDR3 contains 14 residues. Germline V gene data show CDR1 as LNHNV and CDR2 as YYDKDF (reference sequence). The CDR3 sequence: CATSRPGLSNEAFF. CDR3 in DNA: TGTGCCACCAGCAGACCCGGACTCTCGAATGAAGCTTTCTTT.

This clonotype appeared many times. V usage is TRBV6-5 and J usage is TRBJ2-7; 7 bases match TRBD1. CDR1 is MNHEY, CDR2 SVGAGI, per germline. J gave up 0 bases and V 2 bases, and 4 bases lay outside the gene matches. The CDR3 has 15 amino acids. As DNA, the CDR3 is TGTGCCAGCAGTTACGGGCAGGGGGTCTCCTACGAGCAGTACTTC. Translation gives CASSYGQGVSYEQYF.

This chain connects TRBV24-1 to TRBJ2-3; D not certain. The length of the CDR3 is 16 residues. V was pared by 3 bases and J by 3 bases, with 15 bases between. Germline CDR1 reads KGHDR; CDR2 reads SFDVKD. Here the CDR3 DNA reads TGTGCCACCAGTGATGGTCCGCCGGTTAAAACAGATACGCAGTATTTT. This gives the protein CATSDGPPVKTDTQYF.

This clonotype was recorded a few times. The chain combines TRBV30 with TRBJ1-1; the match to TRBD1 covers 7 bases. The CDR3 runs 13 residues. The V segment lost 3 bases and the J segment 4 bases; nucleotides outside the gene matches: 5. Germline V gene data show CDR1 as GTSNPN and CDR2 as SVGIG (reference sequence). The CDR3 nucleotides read TGTGCCTGGAGCCAAACAGGGGTCACTGAAGCTTTCTTT. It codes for CAWSQTGVTEAFF.

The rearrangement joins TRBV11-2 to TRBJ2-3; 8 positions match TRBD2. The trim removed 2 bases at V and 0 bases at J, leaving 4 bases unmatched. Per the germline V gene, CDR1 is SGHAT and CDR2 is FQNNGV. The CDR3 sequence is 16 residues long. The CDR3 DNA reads TGTGCCAGCAGCTTAAGAAGCGGGGGCAGCACAGATACGCAGTATTTT. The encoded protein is CASSLRSGGSTDTQYF.